A single sample gave rise to the 30 T cell receptor beta chains below, sequenced in a study of CD8+ T cells in alopecia areata. Sequencing relied on a cDNA template that was reverse transcribed from extracted RNA. Assay used: immunoSEQ multiplex PCR; TCRdb lists only in-frame clones, some missing. The table includes roughly 250,000 clones, around two thirds detected once. Material: CD4+ T cells sorted from blood, obtained at week 0. The receptor source for this set is a human donor with alopecia areata.

This chain joins TRBV30 and TRBJ2-6, with D hard to call. The CDR3 is 18 amino acids. Germline V gene data show CDR1 as GTSNPN and CDR2 as SVGIG (reference sequence). With 0 bases removed from V and 0 bases from J, the gap between germline ends came to 15 bases. CDR3: CAWSVFRQVASGANVLTF. DNA of the CDR3: TGTGCCTGGAGTGTCTTTCGGCAGGTGGCCTCTGGGGCCAACGTCCTGACTTTC.

The chain employs TRBV27 and TRBJ2-1; TRBD1 is a possible D gene (5 bases). The length of the CDR3 is 16 residues. Germline lookup yields CDR1 MNHEY and CDR2 SMNVEV (reference sequence). V lost 1 base and J 5 bases, leaving 15 bases between the germline ends. CDR3 sequence (DNA): TGTGCCAGCAGTTTATTCATGTGGGGCAACAACAATGAGCAGTTCTTC. Protein: CASSLFMWGNNNEQFF.

The chain links TRBV5-4 to TRBJ2-3; 12 nucleotides match TRBD2. V was pared by 2 bases and J by 1 base, with 2 bases of the junction left unmatched. Germline V CDR1 and CDR2: SGHNT, YYREEE (reference sequence). The CDR3 length is 16 residues. The CDR3, as DNA: TGTGCCAGCAGCTTACGGACTAGCGGGGGCACAGATACGCAGTATTTT. Protein: CASSLRTSGGTDTQYF.

This clone has more than one count but fewer than ten. The chain carries TRBV5-1 and TRBJ1-6, with 12 nucleotides matching TRBD1. Germline values: CDR1 SGHRS, CDR2 YFSETQ. The V segment lost 4 bases and the J segment 7 bases; nucleotides outside the gene matches: 3. The CDR3 is 15 residues long. The CDR3 sequence is CASSTGTGGNSPLHF. DNA of the CDR3: TGCGCCAGCAGCACCGGGACAGGGGGCAATTCACCCCTCCACTTT.

The genes are TRBV7-2 and TRBJ1-5; D is unclear. CDR3 size: 14 residues. Trimming removed 1 base at V and 2 bases at J, with 6 bases between. The germline gives CDR1 SGHTA, CDR2 FQGNSA. The CDR3 region is CASSLDLGNQPQHF. CDR3 nucleotides: TGTGCCAGCAGCTTAGATTTAGGCAATCAGCCCCAGCATTTT.

The sample holds a few counts of this clone. The chain carries TRBV15 and TRBJ1-1; 7 bases are a match to TRBD1. Germline-derived CDR1 and CDR2 are LNHNV and YYDKDF (reference sequence). This CDR3 is 17 amino acids long. With V trimmed by 5 bases and J by 3 bases, 15 bases remained unmatched. In DNA form, the CDR3 reads TGTGCCACCAGCGGAACCCTAGGGGGACAGCAATACACTGAAGCTTTCTTT. This sequence encodes CATSGTLGGQQYTEAFF.

The chain recombines TRBV5-5 with TRBJ2-7; no reliable D call. Germline CDR1 SGHKS, CDR2 YYEKEE (reference sequence). The CDR3 runs to 12 residues. V was cut by 0 bases and J by 2 bases, with 3 bases left in between. This chain's CDR3 is CASSLETYEQYF. The CDR3 nucleotides are TGTGCCAGCAGCTTGGAAACCTACGAGCAGTACTTC.

The V and J genes are TRBV11-2 and TRBJ2-5, with 8 nucleotides matching TRBD2. CDR1 is SGHAT, CDR2 FQNNGV, per germline. CDR3 length: 15 amino acids. The V segment lost 5 bases and the J segment 4 bases; nucleotides outside the gene matches: 9. CDR3 sequence: CASSPSGGAGETQYF. The CDR3 DNA reads as TGTGCCAGCAGCCCGTCCGGGGGGGCGGGAGAGACCCAGTACTTC. Full variable domain (outside the CDR3, taken from reference TRBV11-2 and TRBJ2-5): EAGVAQSPRYKIIEKRQSVAFWCNPISGHATLYWYQQILGQGPKLLIQFQNNGVVDDSQLPKDRFSAERLKGVDSTLKIQPAKLEDSAVYLCASSPSGGAGETQYFGPGTRLLVL.

The chain carries TRBV30 and TRBJ2-7; D gene uncertain. CDR3 length: 12 residues. V lost 3 bases and J 1 base, leaving 7 bases between the germline ends. Looked up from germline, CDR1 is GTSNPN and CDR2 is SVGIG (reference sequence). This chain's CDR3 is CAWRFGSYEQYF. The DNA for the CDR3 is TGTGCCTGGAGGTTCGGGTCCTACGAGCAGTACTTC.

This clone appeared a few times. The chain couples TRBV30 to TRBJ1-5; perhaps TRBD1 as D (5 bases). Trimming pared 2 bases from V and 4 bases from J, leaving 9 bases between. Per the germline V gene, CDR1 is GTSNPN and CDR2 is SVGIG (reference sequence). CDR3 size: 13 residues. DNA of the CDR3: TGTGCCTGGAGTTTACAGGAGAATCAGCCCCAGCATTTT. Protein sequence: CAWSLQENQPQHF.

The chain recombines TRBV11-2 with TRBJ2-3; no reliable D call. Trimming removed 2 bases from V and 2 bases from J, with 2 bases in between. The germline gives CDR1 SGHAT, CDR2 FQNNGV. This CDR3 comprises 12 residues. CDR3 sequence reads: CASSLNTDTQYF. The CDR3 DNA is TGTGCCAGCAGCTTAAACACAGATACGCAGTATTTT.

The chain is built from TRBV30 and TRBJ1-2, with no clear D. Germline V CDR1 and CDR2: GTSNPN, SVGIG (reference sequence). With 0 bases removed from V and 7 bases from J, the gap between germline ends came to 12 bases. This CDR3 has 13 amino acids. The CDR3 protein is CAWSVVGSGGYTF. CDR3 sequence (DNA): TGTGCCTGGAGTGTCGTGGGCTCTGGTGGCTACACCTTC.

The chain joins TRBV5-4 to TRBJ2-3; TRBD2 matches 8 bases. Germline trimming cut 3 bases from V and 0 bases from J; bases unmatched to any gene: 6. From germline, CDR1 is SGHNT and CDR2 YYREEE (reference sequence). This CDR3 has 16 amino acids. CDR3 DNA sequence: TGTGCCAGCAGCTCCCAGCGGGGGCCTAGCACAGATACGCAGTATTTT. This codes for CASSSQRGPSTDTQYF.

The chain couples TRBV29-1 to TRBJ1-1; D gene unclear. Germline V gives CDR1 SQVTM, CDR2 ANQGSEA. V was clipped by 6 bases and J by 0 bases, with 11 bases between them. The CDR3 length is 13 residues. CDR3 protein: CSVHRLMNTEAFF. CDR3 DNA: TGCAGCGTACACAGACTCATGAACACTGAAGCTTTCTTT.

The chain recombines TRBV6-5 with TRBJ2-1; D is undetermined. The germline gives CDR1 MNHEY, CDR2 SVGAGI. The V and J ends lost 5 bases and 6 bases respectively, with 8 bases between them. This CDR3 spans 12 amino acids. CDR3: CASSHPANEQFF. The CDR3 DNA reads as TGTGCCAGCAGTCACCCCGCCAATGAGCAGTTCTTC.

This chain links TRBV6-5 with TRBJ1-2; 8 positions agree with TRBD1. The CDR3 is 14 residues long. Germline V CDR1 and CDR2: MNHEY, SVGAGI. J was trimmed by 2 bases and V by 6 bases; bases with no gene match: 5. This CDR3 is CASSWRQGNYGYTF. CDR3 bases: TGTGCCAGCAGCTGGAGACAGGGGAACTATGGCTACACCTTC.

This clone has a handful of counts. This chain joins TRBV29-1 and TRBJ2-5, with a tentative D call TRBD1 (5 bases). Per the germline V gene, CDR1 is SQVTM and CDR2 is ANQGSEA. V gave up 4 bases and J gave up 5 bases, with 14 bases separating them. The CDR3 has 13 amino acids. The CDR3 loop reads CSVAQGSGETQYF. The DNA of the CDR3 is TGCAGCGTTGCTCAGGGTAGTGGCGAGACCCAGTACTTC.

This clone appeared a few times. The chain is built from TRBV29-1 and TRBJ2-3; maybe TRBD1 (5 bases). The V and J ends lost 6 bases and 0 bases respectively, with 7 bases between them. The germline CDR1 and CDR2 sequences are SQVTM and ANQGSEA. The CDR3 loop spans 12 amino acids. The CDR3 nucleotides are TGCAGCGTCTACAGGAGCACAGATACGCAGTATTTT. It translates to CSVYRSTDTQYF.

The chain is built from TRBV6-1 and TRBJ2-2; no firm D call. The V gene's germline CDR1 is MNHNS and CDR2 SASEGT. The CDR3 has 13 amino acids. V lost 2 bases and J lost 6, with 7 bases in between. CDR3 DNA: TGTGCCAGCAGTGAAAGGGTGGCCGGGGAGCTGTTTTTT. This sequence encodes CASSERVAGELFF.

This chain joins TRBV4-3 and TRBJ2-1, with 10 nucleotides matching TRBD1. CDR1 is LGHNA, CDR2 YSLEER, per germline. The CDR3 is 14 residues long. V lost 4 bases and J lost 9; bases outside the gene matches: 6. The CDR3 region has the DNA TGCGCCAGCAGCCGGGGGACAGGGGTGGGTGAGCAGTTCTTC. Its protein is CASSRGTGVGEQFF.

This clone was counted between two and nine times. The chain links TRBV7-9 to TRBJ2-4; D not certain. Trimming removed 1 base from V and 0 bases from J, with 4 bases in between. The CDR3 loop spans 14 amino acids. Germline CDR1 is SEHNR and CDR2 is FQNEAQ (reference sequence). The CDR3 nucleotides are TGTGCCAGCAGCTTAGGGACAGCCAAAAACATTCAGTACTTC. Translated: CASSLGTAKNIQYF.

The sample holds a few counts of this clone. This chain uses TRBV5-1 with TRBJ1-6; 11 positions agree with TRBD1. The CDR3 spans 14 residues. The V gene end was trimmed by 4 bases and the J gene end by 9 bases; junction bases not matched to a gene: 3. In germline, CDR1 is SGHRS, CDR2 YFSETQ. The CDR3 region has the DNA TGCGCCAGCAGCCGGACAGGGGGCAGTTCACCCCTCCACTTT. The encoded protein is CASSRTGGSSPLHF.

J is TRBJ1-1 and V is TRBV23-1, with no clear D. TRBV23-1 is an open reading frame, and its role is uncertain. CDR3 length equals 17 residues. Trimming took 1 base from V and 6 from J, leaving 21 bases between them. The CDR3 sequence is CASSQLRPGRTVAEAFF. In DNA form, the CDR3 reads TGCGCCAGCAGTCAATTGAGGCCAGGACGTACGGTAGCTGAAGCTTTCTTT.

V and J are TRBV5-1 and TRBJ2-1, with TRBD2 matching 10 bases. Germline V gene data show CDR1 as SGHRS and CDR2 as YFSETQ. Trimming removed 0 bases from V and 9 bases from J; junction bases left unmatched: 3. CDR3 size: 14 residues. The CDR3 DNA follows: TGCGCCAGCAGCTTGGAACTAGCGGGGCGTGAGCAGTTCTTC. Its translation is CASSLELAGREQFF.

The chain links TRBV4-1 to TRBJ2-3, with 9 bases lining up with TRBD2. The CDR3 is 17 amino acids. J was trimmed by 1 base and V by 0 bases; bases with no gene match: 5. Germline V gene data show CDR1 as MGHRA and CDR2 as YSYEKL. The CDR3 spells CASSQDWRGGRTDTQYF. The CDR3 nucleotides read TGCGCCAGCAGCCAAGATTGGCGGGGGGGGCGCACAGATACGCAGTATTTT.

Note on this clone: This likely came from a read error, as a far larger clone is one base away. CDR3 DNA sequence: TGTGCCAGCAGCTTAGATGCGGTAGAGACCCAGTACTTC. Translating gives CASSLDAVETQYF. The chain employs TRBV7-9 and TRBJ2-5, with D uncertain. The V end lost 1 base, the J end lost 4 bases, and 7 bases lay between the germline ends. This CDR3 is built from 13 residues. Germline CDR1 and CDR2: SEHNR and FQNEAQ (reference sequence).

The V and J genes are TRBV6-5 and TRBJ2-7; TRBD1 agrees at 8 bases. The CDR3 runs 15 residues. V trimming: 0 bases; J trimming: 7 bases; junction bases outside the gene matches: 8. Per germline, CDR1 MNHEY and CDR2 SVGAGI. The CDR3 loop reads CASSYSGTGVWEQYF. As DNA, the CDR3 is TGTGCCAGCAGTTACTCGGGGACAGGAGTTTGGGAGCAGTACTTC.

The V gene is TRBV30, the J gene TRBJ1-1; TRBD1 is a possible D gene (6 bases). The CDR3 is 13 residues long. The germline gives CDR1 GTSNPN, CDR2 SVGIG (reference sequence). V gave up 3 bases and J gave up 2 bases, with 10 bases separating them. The CDR3 DNA is TGTGCCTGGAGGGGGGCTACCAACACTGAAGCTTTCTTT. Translation: CAWRGATNTEAFF.

The CDR3 nucleotides are TGCAGCGCCAAGCCCCTGACAGGGGGAATAGGTACGCAGTATTTT. Residues: CSAKPLTGGIGTQYF. The V and J genes are TRBV29-1 and TRBJ2-3; the match to TRBD1 covers 9 bases. The CDR3 runs 15 residues. J gave up 8 bases and V 7 bases, and 16 bases lay outside the gene matches. Germline V lookup: CDR1 SQVTM, CDR2 ANQGSEA.

This chain links TRBV9 with TRBJ1-2; 8 bases match TRBD1. Germline V gives CDR1 SGDLS, CDR2 YYNGEE. V lost 3 bases, J lost 7 bases, and 17 bases stayed unmatched. The CDR3 length is 17 residues. The CDR3 is CASSGLGIGQGVFGYTF. The CDR3 DNA reads TGTGCCAGCAGCGGCCTAGGGATTGGACAGGGCGTCTTTGGCTACACCTTC.